The rows below give T cell receptor beta chains drawn from one sample of a study of T cell responses to AZD1222 COVID-19 vaccine. Libraries were prepared by immunoSEQ multiplex PCR; TCRdb keeps only in-frame clonotypes and omits some of them. The table records about 150,000 clones, approximately 90% of them present only once. Source: peripheral blood, taken 28 days after the second AZD1222 dose. The source of these receptors is an adult who received the AZD1222 COVID-19 vaccine. The CDR3 runs from the conserved cysteine through the conserved F or W. The D gene is left open where the match is weak. Expanded clones are given a class, and other clones once, few, many or no size at all.

D | size | J | V | DNA | CDR3
. | . | TRBJ2-7 | TRBV3-1/TRBV3-2 | TGTGCCAGCAGCCAAGTGGTGGGCCCCTACGAGCAGTACTTC | CASSQVVGPYEQYF
. | . | TRBJ2-3 | TRBV12-3/TRBV12-4 | TGTGCCAGCAGTAACACAGATACGCAGTATTTT | CASSNTDTQYF
TRBD1 | . | TRBJ1-1 | TRBV7-2 | TGTGCCAGCAGCGGGACAGGTGGGGGGAGAGATGCTTTCTTT | CASSGTGGGRDAFF
. | . | TRBJ2-1 | TRBV27 | TGTGCCAGCAGTTTATCGGCGGGTGAGCAGTTCTTC | CASSLSAGEQFF
. | . | TRBJ1-3 | TRBV18 | TGTGCCAGCTCTGACCGGGACCGGGTCTCTGGAAACACCATATATTTT | CASSDRDRVSGNTIYF
TRBD1 | . | TRBJ1-6 | TRBV5-1 | TGCGCCAGCAGCTTTTCGGGACAGGGTCAATCACCCCTCCACTTT | CASSFSGQGQSPLHF
TRBD2 | once | TRBJ2-5 | TRBV4-2 | TGTGCCAGCAGCCAAGAAAGCAGCGGGAGCGGCCGGTTGAACTTC | CASSQESSGSGRLNF
TRBD1 | . | TRBJ1-6 | TRBV15 | TGTGCCACCAGCAGAGAGACAGGGAGTTCCTATAATTCACCCCTCCACTTT | CATSRETGSSYNSPLHF
. | . | TRBJ1-1 | TRBV4-1 | TGCGCCAGCAGCCGCGGAATTTCGGACGGAACTGAAGCTTTCTTT | CASSRGISDGTEAFF
. | . | TRBJ2-3 | TRBV25-1 | TGTGCCAGCAGTTCTGGCACAGATACGCAGTATTTT | CASSSGTDTQYF
. | . | TRBJ2-7 | TRBV11-3 | TGTGCCAGCAGCCCCCGGGAGTCCTACGAGCAGTACTTC | CASSPRESYEQYF
. | . | TRBJ2-3 | TRBV5-8 | TGTGCCAGCAGCTTGGCCGGCACAGATACGCAGTATTTT | CASSLAGTDTQYF
. | . | TRBJ1-4 | TRBV27 | TGTGCCAGCAGTCCACGCTCTAGGCAGTTCGCCAACGCTGCAACTAATGAAAAACTGTTTTTT | CASSPRSRQFANAATNEKLFF
. | . | TRBJ2-5 | TRBV5-1 | TGCGCCAGCAGCTTGGGTGGGGTGGAGACCCAGTACTTC | CASSLGGVETQYF
. | . | TRBJ1-5 | TRBV20-1 | TGCAGTGCTAGTCAGGGAGAAAATCAGCCCCAGCATTTT | CSASQGENQPQHF
. | . | TRBJ2-5 | TRBV7-2 | TGTGCCAGCAGCTTAGAACGGACGGCCTTTGGAGAGACCCAGTACTTC | CASSLERTAFGETQYF
. | . | TRBJ2-1 | TRBV10-3 | TGTGCCATCAGTGCGTCAGGGGTCAATGAGCAGTTCTTC | CAISASGVNEQFF
TRBD2 | . | TRBJ2-1 | TRBV7-9 | TGTGCCAGCAGCTTAGAAGGTAGCGGGCAATACAATGAGCAGTTCTTC | CASSLEGSGQYNEQFF
TRBD2 | . | TRBJ2-1 | TRBV10-3 | TGTGCCATCAGTGAGTCGCAGGATAGCGGGAGGTATAATGAGCAGTTCTTC | CAISESQDSGRYNEQFF
. | . | TRBJ2-7 | TRBV5-1 | TGCGCCAGCAGCCCGGGGCCGTCCTACGAGCAGTACTTC | CASSPGPSYEQYF
. | . | TRBJ2-2 | TRBV3-1/TRBV3-2 | TGTGCCAGCAGCCAATTAGGCGGGGAGCTGTTTTTT | CASSQLGGELFF
. | . | TRBJ1-3 | TRBV6-5 | TGTGCCAGCAGCCAAGGGTCCTCTGGAAACACCATATATTTT | CASSQGSSGNTIYF
. | . | TRBJ2-7 | TRBV10-3 | TGTGCCATCAGCCCCGAGGGGATTCGCTACGAGCAGTACTTC | CAISPEGIRYEQYF
. | . | TRBJ2-4 | TRBV28 | TGTGCCAGCAGCCCCCTAGACTCCAAAAACATTCAGTACTTC | CASSPLDSKNIQYF
TRBD2 | . | TRBJ2-1 | TRBV27 | TGTGCCAGCAGACCACGCCCCAGGACTAGCTCCTACAATGAGCAGTTCTTC | CASRPRPRTSSYNEQFF
. | . | TRBJ2-3 | TRBV7-8 | TGTGCCAGCAGCTTAAGGGGCGGGAGTCGCAGGGGGTACGCAGATACGCAGTATTTT | CASSLRGGSRRGYADTQYF
. | once | TRBJ1-6 | TRBV27 | TGTGCCAGCAGTACCTTTAATATTAGGGGGAGCTCCTATAATTCACCCCTCCACTTT | CASSTFNIRGSSYNSPLHF
. | once | TRBJ1-6 | TRBV7-8 | TGTGCCAGCAGCTTAAGGGGGGGGCCCAATTCACCCCTCCACTTT | CASSLRGGPNSPLHF
TRBD2 | . | TRBJ2-5 | TRBV9 | TGTGCCAGCAGCTTTCGGACTAGCGGGGGGGAGACCCAGTACTTC | CASSFRTSGGETQYF
. | few | TRBJ1-1 | TRBV24-1 | TGTGCCCCGCCCGTGGGTGGGGCGGAAGCTTTCTTT | CAPPVGGAEAFF
TRBD1 | . | TRBJ2-3 | TRBV24-1 | TGTGCCACCCGCGCGACAGGGGCCAACACAGATACGCAGTATTTT | CATRATGANTDTQYF
TRBD2 | . | TRBJ2-1 | TRBV5-1 | TGCGCCAGCAGCTTGGCCGTCACTAGCGGCTACTACAATGAGCAGTTCTTC | CASSLAVTSGYYNEQFF
. | . | TRBJ1-3 | TRBV10-3 | TGTGCCATCAGTGAGTCGAGAGCGGGGGGCGCGAACACCATATATTTT | CAISESRAGGANTIYF
. | . | TRBJ2-1 | TRBV11-2 | TGTGCCAGCAGCTTACCCTCAGGGTTAGGCAATGAGCAGTTCTTC | CASSLPSGLGNEQFF
TRBD1 | . | TRBJ2-3 | TRBV7-9 | TGTGCCAGCAGCTTGGGACAGGGGGCAGATACGCAGTATTTT | CASSLGQGADTQYF
TRBD1 | . | TRBJ1-4 | TRBV7-2 | TGTGCCAGCAGCTCAGGGACAGCAACTAATGAAAAACTGTTTTTT | CASSSGTATNEKLFF
TRBD1 | . | TRBJ2-1 | TRBV5-4 | TGTGCCAGCAGCGCCGGGACAGGGGGATACAATGAGCAGTTCTTC | CASSAGTGGYNEQFF
TRBD2 | . | TRBJ2-7 | TRBV7-6 | TGTGCCAGCAGCTTAGTGGCGGGAGTAGCCCACGAGCAGTACTTC | CASSLVAGVAHEQYF
. | . | TRBJ2-5 | TRBV7-9 | TGTGCCAGCAGCCCCCCTCTAGCTTTTGGGGAGACCCAGTACTTC | CASSPPLAFGETQYF
. | . | TRBJ2-1 | TRBV2 | TGTGCCAGCAGTGAAGATGGGGGGAATAATGAGCAGTTCTTC | CASSEDGGNNEQFF
TRBD1 | . | TRBJ2-2 | TRBV9 | TGTGCCAGCAGCGTAAACAGCGGACAGGGCTACACCGGGGAGCTGTTTTTT | CASSVNSGQGYTGELFF
TRBD2 | . | TRBJ2-3 | TRBV4-2 | TGTGCCAGCAGCCAAGTTTTCCCGGCGGCTAGCGGGACGAACACAGATACGCAGTATTTT | CASSQVFPAASGTNTDTQYF
. | . | TRBJ2-6 | TRBV13 | TGTGCCAGCTGGGCCGACTCTGGGGCCAACGTCCTGACTTTC | CASWADSGANVLTF
TRBD1 | once | TRBJ2-1 | TRBV7-2 | TGTGCCAGCAGCTTAGTCGGGACAGGGGGATACAATGAGCAGTTCTTC | CASSLVGTGGYNEQFF
. | . | TRBJ2-1 | TRBV29-1 | TGCAGCGTTGAACGACAGGACTCCTACAATGAGCAGTTCTTC | CSVERQDSYNEQFF
TRBD2 | . | TRBJ2-1 | TRBV9 | TGTGCCAGCAGCCCCGGACTAGCGGACAATGAGCAGTTCTTC | CASSPGLADNEQFF
. | once | TRBJ2-5 | TRBV7-8 | TGTGCCAGCAGCTTAGCGACACTTAGGGAGACCCAGTACTTC | CASSLATLRETQYF
TRBD2 | . | TRBJ2-3 | TRBV10-3 | TGTGCCACCAGCGGGACGGACACAGATACGCAGTATTTT | CATSGTDTDTQYF
TRBD2 | once | TRBJ2-3 | TRBV25-1 | TGTGCCAGCAGCAAATGGGCAGGAAGCGGGAGTTGGACAGATACGCAGTATTTT | CASSKWAGSGSWTDTQYF